This T cell receptor beta chain was observed in a study of vaccination and CD4 T cells after COVID-19. The Oncomine TCR Beta short-read assay was applied to DNA of cultured CD4+ T cells. Using its own MiXCR run on the PCR reads, TCRdb lists one record per CDR3 protein. Of roughly 18,000 distinct CDR3 sequences in the sample, around 50% are singletons; the top ten hold less than 20%. This clonotype has just a few counts. The antigen is undetermined. Specified time point: late sampling 161 to 241 days after vaccination in three convalescent patients. Documented treatment: approximately 10-day PBMC culture with coronavirus spike peptide pools or control peptides (ViraFEST assay). The CDR3 is made up of 13 amino acids. With 6 bases removed from V and 0 bases from J, the gap between germline ends came to 8 bases. The germline V gene encodes CDR1 SNHLY and CDR2 FYNNEI.

This sample comprised CD4+ T cells from blood, cultured in vitro, obtained about 7 months after SARS-CoV-2 vaccination. This TCR derives from a human donor who had recovered from COVID-19. V is TRBV2 and J is TRBJ1-1; D is ambiguous. CDR3 DNA sequence: TGTGCCAGCAGCCCCGAAATGAACACTGAAGCTTTCTTT. Protein sequence: CASSPEMNTEAFF.